This record looks at one T cell receptor (beta chain) sequence and its context. Additional DNA sequences in this sample encode the identical CDR3. The Seattle patients, enrolled during active infection, were followed longitudinally. Under the authors' procedure: Reference gene primer amplification gave estimated nucleated cell counts. The table came from immunoSEQ multiplex PCR; TCRdb's copy has only in-frame clones and leaves some out. That table gives V, J and clone size, and the DNA gave D and trimming. Among roughly 120,000 clones listed, about 74% were seen once. The CDR3 totals 15 residues. Germline V gene data show CDR1 as MDHEN and CDR2 as SYDVKM. V lost 3 bases and J lost 2; bases outside the gene matches: 3. The data belong to a study of blood T cell repertoires in COVID-19.

The clonotype originates from a man older than 75 with COVID-19, enrolled during active disease. Sequences were obtained from peripheral blood. The chain joins TRBV28 to TRBJ2-7; 11 bases align to TRBD2. DNA for the CDR3: TGTGCCAGCAGTTTGGGACTAGCGGATACCTACGAGCAGTACTTC. Amino acids: CASSLGLADTYEQYF.